A single sample is the source of the 23 T cell receptor beta chains below, sequenced in a study of blood T cell repertoires in COVID-19. The table came from immunoSEQ multiplex PCR; TCRdb's copy has only in-frame clones and leaves some out. Found here are a few hundred thousand clones, 90% of them singletons; the top ten hold around 2.3%. The specimen sequenced was peripheral blood. The receptors derive from a woman in her fifties or sixties with COVID-19, enrolled during active disease.

The rearrangement joins TRBV7-2 to TRBJ1-5; D remains unclear. Trimming left V 5 bases short and J 7 bases short, with 15 bases between. Germline assignment: CDR1 SGHTA and CDR2 FQGNSA. The CDR3 is 14 residues long. CDR3 DNA: TGTGCCAGCAGCCCTTCAAATTCGGGACAGCCCCAGCATTTT. It specifies CASSPSNSGQPQHF.

The chain links TRBV28 to TRBJ2-5; 8 positions match TRBD2. V gave up 2 bases and J gave up 1 base; unmatched junction bases: 3. The CDR3 is 15 residues long. In germline, CDR1 is MDHEN, CDR2 SYDVKM. CDR3 in amino acids: CASSLVSGAQETQYF. Written as DNA, the CDR3 is TGTGCCAGCAGTTTAGTTAGCGGGGCCCAAGAGACCCAGTACTTC.

The chain uses TRBV30 and TRBJ1-2; 8 nucleotides align to TRBD1. With 2 bases clipped from V and 4 bases from J, the junction kept 9 bases outside the gene matches. Germline CDR1 reads GTSNPN; CDR2 reads SVGIG (reference sequence). The CDR3 runs to 15 residues. CDR3 residues: CAWSWSGGIGYGYTF. Here the CDR3 DNA reads TGTGCCTGGAGTTGGTCAGGGGGCATCGGCTATGGCTACACCTTC.

This sequence joins TRBV4-3 and TRBJ1-5; the D gene is possibly TRBD1 (5 bases). The germline V and J ends were trimmed by 0 bases and 7 bases, with 13 bases remaining between them. Germline loops: CDR1 LGHNA, CDR2 YSLEER. This CDR3 is 15 amino acids long. CDR3 sequence (DNA): TGCGCCAGCAGCCAAGATTACAGGCCGAAACAGCCCCAGCATTTT. Amino acid sequence: CASSQDYRPKQPQHF.

Worth noting for this clone: Other DNA sequences in the sample encode the same CDR3. V is TRBV6-5 and J is TRBJ2-3; no clear D gene. The germline V and J ends were trimmed by 6 bases and 3 bases, with 10 bases remaining between them. CDR1 is MNHEY, CDR2 SVGAGI, per germline. This CDR3 has 13 residues. CDR3 region: CASSLSGTDTQYF. The CDR3 DNA sequence: TGTGCCAGCAGCCTCTCCGGTACAGATACGCAGTATTTT.

This clone was detected once. The V call is TRBV3-1 (or the pseudogene TRBV3-2), the J call TRBJ1-1; 8 nucleotides match TRBD1. The length of the CDR3 is 15 residues. The ends lost 3 bases at V and 1 base at J; junction bases unmatched: 4. Per the germline V gene, CDR1 is LGHDT and CDR2 is YNNKEL (reference sequence). The CDR3 DNA follows: TGTGCCAGCAGCCAGACAGGGGCTCGGAACACTGAAGCTTTCTTT. This codes for CASSQTGARNTEAFF.

The chain employs TRBV7-8 and TRBJ2-1; a possible D gene is TRBD2 (5 bases). V was trimmed by 6 bases and J by 0 bases, leaving 12 bases between them. This CDR3 has 15 residues. CDR1 is SGHVS, CDR2 FQNEAQ, per germline. DNA for the CDR3: TGTGCCAGCAGTCCTGGACTCAGCTCCTACAATGAGCAGTTCTTC. Its translation: CASSPGLSSYNEQFF.

This rearrangement joins TRBV15 to TRBJ2-7; D may be TRBD2 (6 bases). Trimming took off 5 bases at V and 6 bases at J, with 17 bases between the two ends. CDR1 is LNHNV and CDR2 is YYDKDF in the germline V gene (reference sequence). The CDR3 length is 14 residues. The CDR3 sequence: CATSSRLERSEQYF. In nucleotides, the CDR3 is TGTGCCACCAGCTCCAGACTAGAGCGATCCGAGCAGTACTTC.

This clone was observed once. The chain carries TRBV9 and TRBJ1-6; D remains ambiguous. Deletions cut 0 bases from V and 7 bases from J, with 11 bases between. The CDR3 consists of 15 residues. CDR1 is SGDLS and CDR2 is YYNGEE in the germline V gene. CDR3 sequence: CASSVGRDGNSPLHF. The CDR3 DNA reads as TGTGCCAGCAGCGTAGGTCGGGATGGCAATTCACCCCTCCACTTT.

The chain carries TRBV6-5 and TRBJ1-4; TRBD1 might be the D (6 bases). There are 15 residues in the CDR3. The V gene lost 5 bases and the J gene lost 7 bases, with 17 bases spanning the gap. Per germline, CDR1 MNHEY and CDR2 SVGAGI. CDR3 sequence: CASSRTAEFGEKLFF. The CDR3 coding sequence is TGTGCCAGCAGTCGGACAGCCGAATTTGGTGAAAAACTGTTTTTT.

The V gene is TRBV19, the J gene TRBJ1-1; 7 nucleotides align to TRBD1. The germline gives CDR1 LNHDA, CDR2 SQIVND (reference sequence). V shed 5 bases and J 4 bases; nucleotides not matched to a gene: 4. The CDR3 contains 13 residues. The CDR3 region has the DNA TGTGCCAGTAGTTCACAGGGGTTCACTGAAGCTTTCTTT. Amino acids: CASSSQGFTEAFF.

This clone turned up a few times. J is TRBJ1-4 and V is TRBV6-5, with 10 positions matching TRBD1. Germline CDR1 MNHEY, CDR2 SVGAGI. V gave up 7 bases and J gave up 7 bases; unmatched junction bases: 6. CDR3 length equals 14 residues. The chain's CDR3 is CASTQGQGFEKLFF. Written as DNA, the CDR3 is TGTGCCAGCACCCAGGGACAGGGGTTTGAAAAACTGTTTTTT.

The chain employs TRBV7-2 and TRBJ1-6; D possibly corresponds to TRBD1 (5 bases). Germline CDR1 and CDR2: SGHTA and FQGNSA. V was trimmed by 5 bases and J by 9 bases, leaving 11 bases between them. The CDR3 has 13 residues. The CDR3: CASSERGGSPLHF. The CDR3 DNA follows: TGTGCCAGCAGCGAACGCGGGGGTTCACCCCTCCACTTT. Combining the CDR3 with reference TRBV7-2 and TRBJ1-6 gives the whole variable domain GAGVSQSPSNKVTEKGKDVELRCDPISGHTALYWYRQSLGQGLEFLIYFQGNSAPDKSGLPSDRFSAERTGGSVSTLTIQRTQQEDSAVYLCASSERGGSPLHFGNGTRLTVT.

The chain uses TRBV6-6 and TRBJ2-7; 7 bases map to TRBD1. The CDR3 sequence is 15 residues long. The germline gives CDR1 MNHNY, CDR2 SVGAGI (reference sequence). J was trimmed by 0 bases and V by 5 bases; bases with no gene match: 7. The CDR3 region has the DNA TGTGCCAGCAGTCCACAGGGGATTAGCTCCTACGAGCAGTACTTC. Amino acids: CASSPQGISSYEQYF.

V gene TRBV20-1 combines with J gene TRBJ1-1; 8 positions match TRBD1. With 3 bases clipped from V and 1 base from J, the junction kept 7 bases outside the gene matches. CDR1 and CDR2 from the germline V gene are DFQATT and SNEGSKA (reference sequence). This CDR3 region has 15 residues. CDR3 DNA sequence: TGCAGTGCTAGTCCATCCGGGACAGGGAACACTGAAGCTTTCTTT. Protein sequence: CSASPSGTGNTEAFF.

The chain uses TRBV27 and TRBJ1-6; perhaps TRBD1 as D (6 bases). Germline V CDR1 and CDR2: MNHEY, SMNVEV (reference sequence). Trimming took off 4 bases at V and 0 bases at J, with 25 bases between the two ends. CDR3 length: 21 amino acids. CDR3 DNA sequence: TGTGCCAGCAGTTCCACCCGTAAACAGGCCGGGACATACTCCTATAATTCACCCCTCCACTTT. It codes for CASSSTRKQAGTYSYNSPLHF.

This rearrangement joins TRBV4-3 to TRBJ2-5; D gene unclear. The CDR3 runs to 13 residues. V was clipped by 0 bases and J by 4 bases, with 6 bases between them. Germline V gene lookup returns CDR1 LGHNA and CDR2 YSLEER. The chain's CDR3 is CASSQDKSETQYF. The CDR3 nucleotides read TGCGCCAGCAGCCAAGATAAATCAGAGACCCAGTACTTC.

J is TRBJ2-1 and V is TRBV5-4, with 7 bases lining up with TRBD1. From germline, CDR1 is SGHNT and CDR2 YYREEE (reference sequence). The CDR3 has 15 residues. The V gene end was trimmed by 5 bases and the J gene end by 3 bases; junction bases not matched to a gene: 8. As DNA, the CDR3 is TGTGCCAGCAGTCGACGACAGGGAGACTACAATGAGCAGTTCTTC. Translation gives CASSRRQGDYNEQFF.

V and J are TRBV7-2 and TRBJ1-6; 9 bases map to TRBD1. The CDR3 runs to 15 residues. The V gene end was trimmed by 3 bases and the J gene end by 7 bases; junction bases not matched to a gene: 4. Germline V CDR1 and CDR2: SGHTA, FQGNSA. CDR3 amino acids: CASSLHGTGNSPLHF. CDR3 in DNA: TGTGCCAGCAGCTTGCACGGGACAGGGAATTCACCCCTCCACTTT.

As concerns this clone: Other nucleotide sequences from this sample produce the same CDR3. The V call is TRBV14, the J call TRBJ1-6; D is ambiguous. From germline, CDR1 is SGHDN and CDR2 FVKESK. The CDR3 runs to 13 residues. With 1 base removed from V and 7 bases from J, the gap between germline ends came to 5 bases. CDR3 protein: CASSQVRNSPLHF. The CDR3, as DNA: TGTGCCAGCAGCCAAGTCCGGAATTCACCCCTCCACTTT.

The rearrangement links TRBV27 to TRBJ2-3; possible D gene TRBD2, 7 bases. CDR1 MNHEY and CDR2 SMNVEV come from the germline V gene (reference sequence). This CDR3 is built from 14 residues. Trimming removed 6 bases from V and 6 bases from J, with 16 bases in between. The CDR3 DNA reads as TGTGCCAGCAGATTAGGGGGGGTGGGGGATACGCAGTATTTT. It encodes CASRLGGVGDTQYF.

The V call is TRBV10-3, the J call TRBJ2-2; weak D call: TRBD1 (5 bases). CDR1 is ENHRY and CDR2 is SYGVKD in the germline V gene. This CDR3 contains 14 residues. V was pared by 2 bases and J by 2 bases, with 6 bases between. The CDR3 here is CAISETGNTGELFF. The CDR3 coding sequence is TGTGCCATCAGTGAGACAGGAAACACCGGGGAGCTGTTTTTT.

This clone appeared a few times. The CDR3 sequence: CASSSGLVSNNEQFF. The CDR3 nucleotides are TGTGCCAGCAGCTCCGGACTAGTTTCGAACAATGAGCAGTTCTTC. The chain employs TRBV5-8 and TRBJ2-1; 7 bases are a match to TRBD2. Germline lookup yields CDR1 SGHTS and CDR2 YDEGEE. Trimming removed 3 bases from V and 5 bases from J; junction bases left unmatched: 8. The length of the CDR3 is 15 residues.